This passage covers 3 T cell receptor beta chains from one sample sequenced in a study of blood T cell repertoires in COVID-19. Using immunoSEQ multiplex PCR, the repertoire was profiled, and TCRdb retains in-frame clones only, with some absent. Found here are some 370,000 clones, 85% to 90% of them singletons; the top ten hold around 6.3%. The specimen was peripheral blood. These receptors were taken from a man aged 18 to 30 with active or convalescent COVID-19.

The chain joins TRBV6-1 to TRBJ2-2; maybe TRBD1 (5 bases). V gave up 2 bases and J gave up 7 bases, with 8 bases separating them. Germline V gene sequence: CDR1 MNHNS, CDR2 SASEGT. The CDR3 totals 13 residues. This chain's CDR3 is CASSEQGGGELFF. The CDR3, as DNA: TGTGCCAGCAGTGAACAGGGTGGCGGGGAGCTGTTTTTT.

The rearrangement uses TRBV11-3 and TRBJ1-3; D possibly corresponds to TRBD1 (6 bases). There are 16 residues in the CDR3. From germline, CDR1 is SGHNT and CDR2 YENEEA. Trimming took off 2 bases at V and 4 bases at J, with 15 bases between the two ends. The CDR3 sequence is CASSLSLIGTGNTIYF. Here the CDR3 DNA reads TGTGCCAGCAGCTTATCCCTAATAGGGACAGGAAACACCATATATTTT.

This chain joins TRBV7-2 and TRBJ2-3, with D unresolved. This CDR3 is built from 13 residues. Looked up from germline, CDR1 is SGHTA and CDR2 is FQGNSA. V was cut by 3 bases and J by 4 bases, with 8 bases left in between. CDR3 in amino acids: CASSFSSSDTQYF. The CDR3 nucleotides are TGTGCCAGCAGCTTTTCTAGTTCAGATACGCAGTATTTT.